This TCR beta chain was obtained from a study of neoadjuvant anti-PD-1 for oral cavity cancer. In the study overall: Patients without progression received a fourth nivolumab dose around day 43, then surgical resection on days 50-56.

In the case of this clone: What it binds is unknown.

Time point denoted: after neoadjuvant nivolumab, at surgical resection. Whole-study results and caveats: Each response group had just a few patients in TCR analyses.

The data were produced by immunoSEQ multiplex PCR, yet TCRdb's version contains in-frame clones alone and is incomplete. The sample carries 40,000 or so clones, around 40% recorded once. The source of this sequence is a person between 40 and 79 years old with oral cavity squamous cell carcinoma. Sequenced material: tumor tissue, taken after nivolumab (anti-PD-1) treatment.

CDR3 in amino acids: CASTPFASGHKNYGYTF. The CDR3 bases are TGTGCCAGCACTCCTTTTGCTTCGGGACATAAAAACTATGGCTACACCTTC. J is TRBJ1-2 and V is TRBV6-4; D is perhaps TRBD1 (6 bases). V lost 7 bases and J lost 2, with 23 bases in between. This CDR3 contains 17 residues. Per the germline V gene, CDR1 is MRHNA and CDR2 is SNTAGT.